Below, 23 T cell receptor beta chains from the same sample are listed, as sequenced in a study of blood T cells in healthy people across ages. Then a second PCR, running roughly 7 to 12 cycles, was carried out with a sample-barcoded 5' primer and a J-beta primer mix. TCRdb passed the 5' RACE reads through MiXCR, listing each CDR3 protein once. The sample has hundreds of thousands of distinct CDR3 sequences; approximately 67% are singletons. Sequencing input: blood. These receptors originate from a young man in good health.

J is TRBJ1-2 and V is TRBV12-3 or TRBV12-4, with D maybe TRBD1 (5 bases). There are 14 residues in the CDR3. Trimming cost V 2 bases and J 4 bases, with 11 bases left between them. The CDR3 protein is CASSLQGGPYGYTF. The DNA of the CDR3 is TGTGCCAGCAGTTTACAGGGCGGACCCTATGGCTACACCTTC.

Here the CDR3 reads CASSQDWRGSTDTQYF. In DNA, the CDR3 is TGCGCCAGCAGCCAAGATTGGAGGGGGAGCACAGATACGCAGTATTTT. The chain links TRBV4-1 to TRBJ2-3; D might be TRBD1 or TRBD2, each matching 6 bases. Germline V gene lookup returns CDR1 MGHRA and CDR2 YSYEKL. The CDR3 contains 16 residues. V was clipped by 0 bases and J by 0 bases, with 10 bases between them.

This rearrangement joins TRBV3-1 to TRBJ1-5, with D perhaps TRBD1 (5 bases). Trimming removed 6 bases at V and 7 bases at J, with 16 bases between. Germline-derived CDR1 and CDR2 are LGHDT and YNNKEL (reference sequence). This CDR3 is 14 amino acids long. Here the CDR3 reads CASSPGQADQPQHF. The CDR3 DNA reads TGTGCCAGCAGTCCTGGACAAGCGGACCAGCCCCAGCATTTT.

A word on this clonotype: One junction end does not reproduce the germline sequence, and a read error may be involved. The V call is TRBV9, the J call TRBJ2-5; D is undetermined. The CDR3 has 16 amino acids. The germline gives CDR1 SGDLS, CDR2 YYNGEE. In DNA, the CDR3 is TGTACCAGCAGCGCCCCCTTCCAGACCGTCGGGGAGACCCAGTACTTC. Its translation is CTSSAPFQTVGETQYF.

V and J are TRBV11-3 and TRBJ2-5; TRBD2 is a possible D gene (5 bases). CDR3 length: 15 amino acids. Trimming shortened V by 1 base and J by 11 bases, and 20 bases separated the two germline ends. Germline values: CDR1 SGHNT, CDR2 YENEEA. CDR3 sequence (DNA): TGTGCCAGCAGCTTAGGTAGGGTTAGCGCCAATGAGCAGTACTTC. Its protein product is CASSLGRVSANEQYF.

The V call is TRBV20-1, the J call TRBJ1-5; no definite D call. The ends were cut back, 3 bases at V and 0 bases at J, with 12 bases in the middle. Germline assignment: CDR1 DFQATT and CDR2 SNEGSKA (reference sequence). The CDR3 has 15 residues. CDR3 in amino acids: CSASAGVLSNQPQHF. The CDR3 coding sequence is TGCAGTGCTAGTGCCGGGGTCCTTAGCAATCAGCCCCAGCATTTT.

This clonotype was observed a single time. The genes are TRBV29-1 and TRBJ2-7; 7 nucleotides align to TRBD1. Trimming took 5 bases from V and 4 from J; bases not matched to a gene: 8. Looked up from germline, CDR1 is SQVTM and CDR2 is ANQGSEA. There are 13 residues in the CDR3. This CDR3 reads CSVLTRDSYEQYF. CDR3 coding DNA: TGCAGCGTTCTTACCCGGGACAGTTACGAGCAGTACTTC.

This clonotype came up a few times. The J gene is TRBJ2-3, the V gene TRBV4-2; no definite D call. Germline V gene lookup returns CDR1 LGHNA and CDR2 YNFKEQ. The V end was cut by 9 bases, the J end by 2 bases, with 15 bases between. This CDR3 spans 14 amino acids. CDR3 sequence reads: CARIPTAFTDTQYF. The CDR3 bases are TGTGCCAGGATACCGACCGCCTTCACAGATACGCAGTATTTT.

The rearrangement links TRBV29-1 to TRBJ2-5, with unresolved D. V gave up 5 bases and J gave up 1 base, with 8 bases separating them. Germline-derived CDR1 and CDR2 are SQVTM and ANQGSEA. The CDR3 has 12 residues. This CDR3 is CSVRSVQETQYF. In DNA, the CDR3 is TGCAGCGTTAGGTCAGTCCAAGAGACCCAGTACTTC.

This chain uses TRBV4-2 with TRBJ2-4, with 11 bases that match TRBD2. CDR1 is LGHNA and CDR2 is YNFKEQ in the germline V gene. The CDR3 runs 19 residues. Unmatched junction bases numbered 10, after V lost 3 bases and J lost 0 bases. CDR3 coding DNA: TGTGCCAGCAGCCAGCCCCTAGCGGGGGGAGACCTAGCCAAAAACATTCAGTACTTC. Translation gives CASSQPLAGGDLAKNIQYF.

The chain carries TRBV7-2 and TRBJ2-3, with a weak D call TRBD1 (6 bases). This CDR3 has 16 amino acids. V was shortened by 5 bases and J by 4 bases, with 19 bases between the two germline ends. Germline V gene sequence: CDR1 SGHTA, CDR2 FQGNSA. The CDR3 here is CASSLFVVWGPDTQYF. The CDR3 DNA is TGTGCCAGCAGCCTGTTTGTTGTCTGGGGGCCAGATACGCAGTATTTT.

In the case of this clonotype: A clone one base away is much larger, so this may be a read error. This rearrangement joins TRBV20-1 to TRBJ1-2, with D tentatively TRBD1 (5 bases). Germline values: CDR1 DFQATT, CDR2 SNEGSKA (reference sequence). The CDR3 is 15 residues long. The CDR3 DNA is TGCTGTGCTAAGCGGACAATTGGGGCTAACTATGGCTACACCTTC. This gives the protein CCAKRTIGANYGYTF.

V and J are TRBV30 and TRBJ1-2; maybe TRBD1 (5 bases). From germline, CDR1 is GTSNPN and CDR2 SVGIG (reference sequence). This CDR3 region has 12 residues. Trimming pared 3 bases from V and 3 bases from J, leaving 8 bases between. In DNA, the CDR3 is TGTGCCTGGAGCCAGGGAGACTATGGCTACACCTTC. This gives the protein CAWSQGDYGYTF.

This chain uses TRBV7-9 with TRBJ2-1, with 10 bases that match TRBD2. CDR3 size: 16 residues. Unmatched junction bases numbered 7, after V lost 7 bases and J lost 1 base. The V gene's germline CDR1 is SEHNR and CDR2 FQNEAQ (reference sequence). The CDR3 region has the DNA TGTGCCAGCACGCCTCTACTAGCGGGGTCCTACAATGAGCAGTTCTTC. Its protein product is CASTPLLAGSYNEQFF.

This clonotype was seen a few times. V and J are TRBV5-1 and TRBJ2-3; D perhaps matches TRBD1 (5 bases). The V end lost 0 bases, the J end lost 0 bases, and 11 bases lay between the germline ends. Germline loops: CDR1 SGHRS, CDR2 YFSETQ. This CDR3 spans 16 amino acids. As DNA, the CDR3 is TGCGCCAGCAGCTTGGGATTTCAGGGCAGCACAGATACGCAGTATTTT. Residues: CASSLGFQGSTDTQYF.

The rearrangement joins TRBV29-1 to TRBJ2-1, with 10 bases that match TRBD2. The closer fit of TRBJ2-7 to the DNA end suggests the J call may be wrong. The CDR3 covers 13 residues. CDR1 is SQVTM, CDR2 ANQGSEA, per germline. The CDR3 loop is CSVGTSGYNEQYF. The CDR3 DNA reads TGCAGCGTTGGGACTAGCGGTTACAATGAGCAGTACTTC.

CDR3 DNA sequence: TGTGCCTGGAGTAGGCCAGGAGCTACGTACACTGAAGCTTTCTTT. Residues: CAWSRPGATYTEAFF. This chain joins TRBV30 and TRBJ1-1; no firm D call. The germline CDR1 and CDR2 sequences are GTSNPN and SVGIG (reference sequence). V dropped 2 bases and J dropped 3 bases, with 16 bases sitting between them. This CDR3 is 15 amino acids long.

The chain uses TRBV7-9 and TRBJ2-5; TRBD1 agrees at 10 bases. The CDR3 is made up of 17 amino acids. J lost 0 bases, V lost 5 bases, and 9 bases had no gene match. CDR1 and CDR2 from the germline V gene are SEHNR and FQNEAQ (reference sequence). Written as DNA, the CDR3 is TGTGCCAGCAGCCCCGGCTGGGACAGGGGCCACCAAGAGACCCAGTACTTC. Amino acids: CASSPGWDRGHQETQYF.

The chain employs TRBV7-3 and TRBJ2-3, with 9 bases aligning to TRBD2. Looked up from germline, CDR1 is SGHTA and CDR2 is FQGTGA. V was pared by 6 bases and J by 2 bases, with 12 bases of the junction left unmatched. The CDR3 runs to 17 residues. For the CDR3, the DNA is TGTGCCAGCAGGGGGACTAGCCTTCTAACTGACACAGATACGCAGTATTTT. Its translation: CASRGTSLLTDTDTQYF. The complete variable domain, with remaining parts taken from reference TRBV7-3 and TRBJ2-3, reads GAGVSQTPSNKVTEKGKYVELRCDPISGHTALYWYRQSLGQGPEFLIYFQGTGAADDSGLPNDRFFAVRPEGSVSTLKIQRTERGDSAVYLCASRGTSLLTDTDTQYFGPGTRLTVL.

V usage is TRBV28 and J usage is TRBJ2-5; D remains ambiguous. Germline V CDR1 and CDR2: MDHEN, SYDVKM. V was clipped by 2 bases and J by 3 bases, with 7 bases between them. The CDR3 covers 13 residues. DNA of the CDR3: TGTGCCAGCAGTTTAGGATCAGAAGAGACCCAGTACTTC. This codes for CASSLGSEETQYF.

V usage is TRBV28 and J usage is TRBJ2-3, with TRBD2 matching over 10 bases. CDR3 length equals 14 residues. V gave up 6 bases and J gave up 4 bases; unmatched junction bases: 4. The germline gives CDR1 MDHEN, CDR2 SYDVKM. The CDR3 here is CASRAGTSADTQYF. CDR3 in DNA: TGTGCCAGCAGAGCCGGGACTAGCGCAGATACGCAGTATTTT.

The J gene is TRBJ2-5, the V gene TRBV7-2; unclear D gene. V was clipped by 5 bases and J by 2 bases, with 12 bases between them. The CDR3 totals 14 residues. Germline values: CDR1 SGHTA, CDR2 FQGNSA. The CDR3 reads CASSLQRRQETQYF. As DNA, the CDR3 is TGTGCCAGCAGCCTACAACGGCGGCAAGAGACCCAGTACTTC.

The chain combines TRBV29-1 with TRBJ1-2, with a weak D call TRBD1 (5 bases). The germline gives CDR1 SQVTM, CDR2 ANQGSEA. CDR3 length: 12 residues. The V end lost 1 base, the J end lost 7 bases, and 10 bases lay between the germline ends. In nucleotides, the CDR3 is TGCAGCGTTGAAGCGGCAGGGACTGGCTACACCTTC. This translates into CSVEAAGTGYTF.